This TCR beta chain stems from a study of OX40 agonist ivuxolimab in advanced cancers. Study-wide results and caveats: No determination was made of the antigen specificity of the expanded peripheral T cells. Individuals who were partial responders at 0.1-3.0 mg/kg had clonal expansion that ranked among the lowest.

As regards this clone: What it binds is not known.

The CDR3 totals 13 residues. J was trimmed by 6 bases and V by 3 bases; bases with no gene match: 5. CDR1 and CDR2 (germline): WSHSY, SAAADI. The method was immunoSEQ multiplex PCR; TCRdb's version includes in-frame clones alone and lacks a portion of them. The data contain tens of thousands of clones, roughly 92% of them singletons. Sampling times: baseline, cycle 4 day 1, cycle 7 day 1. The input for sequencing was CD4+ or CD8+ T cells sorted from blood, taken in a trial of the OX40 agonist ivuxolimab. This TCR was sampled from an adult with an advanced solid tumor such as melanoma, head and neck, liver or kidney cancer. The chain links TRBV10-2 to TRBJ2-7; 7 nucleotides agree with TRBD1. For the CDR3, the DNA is TGCGCCAGCAGTGACTACAGGGGAAGCGAGCAGTACTTC. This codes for CASSDYRGSEQYF.